The 5 T cell receptor beta chains below all came from one sample that was sequenced in a study of control samples from healthy donors and cancer patients. Only in-frame clones appear in the TCRdb table, and some are missing; sequencing was by immunoSEQ multiplex PCR. The sample yields tens of thousands of clones, approximately 85% seen once. Sequenced material: blood. The receptors were gathered from a man aged 35 to 55 in good health.

This sequence joins TRBV6-2 or TRBV6-3 and TRBJ2-5; perhaps TRBD1 as D (6 bases). Germline V lookup: CDR1 MNHEY, CDR2 SVGEGT. The CDR3 totals 14 residues. V shed 5 bases and J shed 1 base, with 11 bases lying between them. In nucleotides, the CDR3 is TGTGCCAGCAGTACACTGACAGGCCAAGAGACCCAGTACTTC. Protein sequence: CASSTLTGQETQYF.

The chain employs TRBV19 and TRBJ2-5; the match to TRBD1 covers 7 bases. The CDR3 is 15 amino acids. Germline V CDR1 and CDR2: LNHDA, SQIVND (reference sequence). J gave up 4 bases and V 3 bases, and 8 bases lay outside the gene matches. Here the CDR3 reads CASSITRTGPETQYF. The DNA for the CDR3 is TGTGCCAGTAGTATTACCCGGACAGGTCCAGAGACCCAGTACTTC. Based on the CDR3 plus reference TRBV19 and TRBJ2-5, the full variable domain is DGGITQSPKYLFRKEGQNVTLSCEQNLNHDAMYWYRQDPGQGLRLIYYSQIVNDFQKGDIAEGYSVSREKKESFPLTVTSAQKNPTAFYLCASSITRTGPETQYFGPGTRLLVL.

Written as DNA, the CDR3 is TGTGCCAGCAGCCTCAGGGAGAACTATGGCTACACCTTC. As protein: CASSLRENYGYTF. The rearrangement joins TRBV7-6 to TRBJ1-2; possibly TRBD1 for D (5 bases). The germline gives CDR1 SGHVS, CDR2 FNYEAQ. The CDR3 is 13 residues long. V shed 5 bases and J shed 2 bases, with 9 bases lying between them. Full variable domain (missing parts from reference TRBV7-6 and TRBJ1-2): GAGVSQSPRYKVTKRGQDVALRCDPISGHVSLYWYRQALGQGPEFLTYFNYEAQQDKSGLPNDRFSAERPEGSISTLTIQRTEQRDSAMYRCASSLRENYGYTFGSGTRLTVV.

In this sample, this clone turned up a few times. The CDR3 DNA reads as TGTGCCAGCAGAGTTAGGGGGGAGGGTCAGCCCCAGCATTTT. Residues: CASRVRGEGQPQHF. The chain is built from TRBV27 and TRBJ1-5; tentative D call: TRBD1 (6 bases). Germline V gene lookup returns CDR1 MNHEY and CDR2 SMNVEV (reference sequence). V shed 6 bases and J shed 6 bases, with 15 bases lying between them. The CDR3 sequence is 14 residues long.

The chain combines TRBV19 with TRBJ1-5; D might be TRBD1 (5 bases). Germline-derived CDR1 and CDR2 are LNHDA and SQIVND (reference sequence). V was trimmed by 0 bases and J by 3 bases, leaving 9 bases between them. CDR3 length equals 15 residues. The CDR3 nucleotides are TGTGCCAGTAGTATAGAGGGGCCAGTCAATCAGCCCCAGCATTTT. This encodes CASSIEGPVNQPQHF.